The clone carrying this TCR beta chain came up a few times. The CDR3 totals 13 residues. Between the trimmed V and J ends, which lost 2 bases and 6 bases, there was a span of 11 bases. Germline CDR1 MNHEY, CDR2 SMNVEV (reference sequence). The time point: cycle 4 day 1 (C4D1), after 6 weeks of nivolumab. Each patient experienced a relapse that followed autologous stem cell transplantation, and brentuximab vedotin exposure varied. Through magnetic negative selection, CD8+ T cells were separated from PBMCs that had been thawed. The sample belongs to a study of PD-1 blockade in classical Hodgkin lymphoma. This table comes from immunoSEQ multiplex PCR, and its TCRdb copy is limited to in-frame clones, with some not included. The profile shows 10,000 or so clones, around 68% of them singletons.

The sequence came from a human donor with classical Hodgkin lymphoma. The specimen was CD8+ T cells from blood, collected before the fourth cycle of nivolumab. The genes are TRBV27 and TRBJ2-7; either TRBD1 or TRBD2 may fit D (5 bases each). In nucleotides, the CDR3 is TGTGCCAGCAGTTTAAAGGGACCCCGCGAGCAGTACTTC. Translating gives CASSLKGPREQYF.